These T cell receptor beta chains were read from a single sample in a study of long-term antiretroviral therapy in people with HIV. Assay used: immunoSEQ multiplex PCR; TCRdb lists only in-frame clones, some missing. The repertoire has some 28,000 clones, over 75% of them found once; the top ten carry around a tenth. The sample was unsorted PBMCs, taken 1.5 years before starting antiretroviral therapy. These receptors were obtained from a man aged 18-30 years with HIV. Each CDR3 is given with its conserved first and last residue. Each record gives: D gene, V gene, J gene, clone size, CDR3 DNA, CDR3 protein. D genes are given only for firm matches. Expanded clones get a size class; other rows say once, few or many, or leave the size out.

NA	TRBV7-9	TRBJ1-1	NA	TGTGCCAGCAGTTTAGGGTCTGAAGCTTTCTTT	CASSLGSEAFF
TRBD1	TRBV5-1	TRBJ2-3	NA	TGCGCCAGCAGCTACGGACAGGGGAGAGATACGCAGTATTTT	CASSYGQGRDTQYF
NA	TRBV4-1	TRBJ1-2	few	TGCGCCAGCAGCCAAGGGAACCCGGGCTATGGCTACACCTTC	CASSQGNPGYGYTF
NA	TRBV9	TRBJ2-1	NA	TGTGCCAGCAGCGTAGGGGGACCTAGTGAGCAGTTCTTC	CASSVGGPSEQFF
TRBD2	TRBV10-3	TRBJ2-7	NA	TGTGCCATTGGGGGACTAGCGGGGGACGAGCAGTACTTC	CAIGGLAGDEQYF
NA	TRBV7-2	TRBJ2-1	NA	TGTGCCAGCAGCCCCACCCCACAAAGTGAGCAGTTCTTC	CASSPTPQSEQFF
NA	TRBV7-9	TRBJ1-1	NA	TGTGCCAGCAGCTTAGCGACGCCTGAAGCTTTCTTT	CASSLATPEAFF
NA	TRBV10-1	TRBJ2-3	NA	TGCGCCAGCAGTGAGTCTGAACTACGAACAAGCACAGATACGCAGTATTTT	CASSESELRTSTDTQYF
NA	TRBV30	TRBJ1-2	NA	TGTGCCTGGGATCACAGGGTGGGAGGCTACACCTTC	CAWDHRVGGYTF
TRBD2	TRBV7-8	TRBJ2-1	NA	TGTGCCAGCAGCTTAGTAAGGGCGGGAGGACGCCTCGACAATGAGCAGTTCTTC	CASSLVRAGGRLDNEQFF
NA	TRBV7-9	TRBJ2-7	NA	TGTGCCAGCAGCTTGCAGGGAGACCCCTACGAGCAGTACTTC	CASSLQGDPYEQYF
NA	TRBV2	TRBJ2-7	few	TGTGCCAGCAGTGTAGGCGGTCCCTACGAGCAGTACTTC	CASSVGGPYEQYF
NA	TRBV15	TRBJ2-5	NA	TGTGCCACCAGTCCGGCCTCGTACCAAGAGACCCAGTACTTC	CATSPASYQETQYF
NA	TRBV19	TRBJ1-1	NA	TGTGCCAGTAGTATTCGCCAGCCACGGAGCGAGGCTTTCTTT	CASSIRQPRSEAFF
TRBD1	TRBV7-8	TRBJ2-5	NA	TGTGCCAGCAGCTTAGGGGGACAGGGTTGGCAAGAGACCCAGTACTTC	CASSLGGQGWQETQYF
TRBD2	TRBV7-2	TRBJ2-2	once	TGTGCCAGCAGCTTAGGGGGGAGGGTTACCGGGGAGCTGTTTTTT	CASSLGGRVTGELFF
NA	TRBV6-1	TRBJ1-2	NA	TGTGCCAGCTTAGGGCAGGGGCAGGGCTACACCTTC	CASLGQGQGYTF
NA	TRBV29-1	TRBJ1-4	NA	TGCAGCGTTGAAGCTCCAAGAAATGAAAAACTGTTTTTT	CSVEAPRNEKLFF
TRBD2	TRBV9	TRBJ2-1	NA	TGTGCCAGCAGCGATCAATCGGGGAGCGGGAGGGCGTGGGAGCAGTTCTTC	CASSDQSGSGRAWEQFF
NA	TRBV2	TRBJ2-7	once	TGTGCCAGCAGTGACAGACGCGAGCAGTACTTC	CASSDRREQYF
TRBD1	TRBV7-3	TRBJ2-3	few	TGTGCCAGCAGCCTTACCGGGACAGCCACAGATACGCAGTATTTT	CASSLTGTATDTQYF
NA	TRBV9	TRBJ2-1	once	TGTGCCAGCAGCGTAGAGCCAGCGGGTTCCTACAATGAGCAGTTCTTC	CASSVEPAGSYNEQFF
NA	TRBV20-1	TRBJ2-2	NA	TGCAGTGCTAGAGGGCCCGGGGAGCTGTTTTTT	CSARGPGELFF
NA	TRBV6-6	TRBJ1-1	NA	TGTGCCAGCGAGGGGGTGGGACGGTACGCTGAAGCTTTCTTT	CASEGVGRYAEAFF
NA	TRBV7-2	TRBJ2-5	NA	TGTGCCAGCAGCTTAGCGCTGTTGGGGGGGCTCCAAGAGACCCAGTACTTC	CASSLALLGGLQETQYF
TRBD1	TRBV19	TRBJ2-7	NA	TGTGCCAGTAGCGGGACAGGCTATGACTCCTACGAGCAGTACTTC	CASSGTGYDSYEQYF